The 28 T cell receptor beta chains reported below all come from one sample, sequenced in a study of cytomegalovirus exposure and HLA in healthy donors (dated by TCRdb to 2015 to 2018). The library was obtained by the immunoSEQ multiplex PCR assay. The multiplex PCR relied on a mix of 60 forward primers for TCR Vbeta segments and 13 reverse primers for TCR Jbeta segments. The table was pulled from immuneACCESS by TCRdb, which kept in-frame rearrangements only. Such tables lose some clones; where checked, under half of the loss comes from unresolved V genes, and the rest has no known cause. The sample's table covers around 200,000 clones. Jointly, the top ten make up about 0.9% of the sample. The sequenced sample consisted of PBMCs. The receptor source for this set is a woman aged 25-40 years in good health and CMV-seropositive.

V and J are TRBV18 and TRBJ1-1; TRBD1 matches 7 bases. CDR1 is KGHSH and CDR2 is LQKENI in the germline V gene. After removal of 3 bases from V and 7 bases from J, the junction contained 8 bases not matched to a gene. The CDR3 sequence is 14 residues long. The CDR3 DNA reads TGTGCCAGCTCACCTCTCGGACAGGCCTATGAAGCTTTCTTT. It specifies CASSPLGQAYEAFF.

The V and J genes are TRBV7-6 and TRBJ2-7; 9 bases align to TRBD1. The germline V gene encodes CDR1 SGHVS and CDR2 FNYEAQ. CDR3 length: 19 amino acids. The V segment lost 3 bases and the J segment 4 bases; nucleotides outside the gene matches: 19. In DNA, the CDR3 is TGTGCCAGCAGCTTTTCGATTGGCCGGGCAACAGGGGGCGCTTACGAGCAGTACTTC. Translating it yields CASSFSIGRATGGAYEQYF.

The rearrangement uses TRBV19 and TRBJ1-4; maybe TRBD1 (5 bases). There are 14 residues in the CDR3. CDR1 and CDR2 (germline): LNHDA, SQIVND (reference sequence). Deletions cut 2 bases from V and 2 bases from J, with 6 bases between. The CDR3 is CASSITGTNEKLFF. The DNA for the CDR3 is TGTGCCAGTAGTATAACAGGCACTAATGAAAAACTGTTTTTT.

The chain couples TRBV30 to TRBJ1-1, with no clear D. Germline V lookup: CDR1 GTSNPN, CDR2 SVGIG (reference sequence). This CDR3 is 13 amino acids long. Trimming cost V 8 bases and J 1 base, with 14 bases left between them. The CDR3 DNA sequence: TGTGCCCTAGCAGTCACTTCGAACACTGAAGCTTTCTTT. Translation gives CALAVTSNTEAFF.

The chain employs TRBV5-8 and TRBJ2-7, with 7 bases fitting TRBD2. The V gene end was trimmed by 4 bases and the J gene end by 6 bases; junction bases not matched to a gene: 7. CDR1 SGHTS and CDR2 YDEGEE come from the germline V gene. The CDR3 extends over 13 amino acids. CDR3 region: CASSRRWGGEQYF. The CDR3 DNA follows: TGTGCCAGCAGCCGCCGGTGGGGGGGCGAGCAGTACTTC.

This sequence joins TRBV7-7 and TRBJ2-1; D is undetermined. The CDR3 length is 15 residues. CDR1 and CDR2 from the germline V gene are SSHAT and FNYEAQ (reference sequence). The germline V and J ends were trimmed by 1 base and 2 bases, with 9 bases remaining between them. CDR3 sequence reads: CASSLGLGPYNEQFF. The CDR3 nucleotides are TGTGCCAGCAGCTTAGGCTTGGGCCCCTACAATGAGCAGTTCTTC.

This chain uses TRBV2 with TRBJ1-4, with D perhaps matching TRBD1 (5 bases). Germline assignment: CDR1 SNHLY and CDR2 FYNNEI. V was cut by 4 bases and J by 7 bases, with 13 bases left in between. The CDR3 runs 14 residues. The CDR3 loop is CASSVNRRVEKLFF. The CDR3 DNA is TGTGCCAGCAGTGTCAACAGGAGAGTTGAAAAACTGTTTTTT.

The CDR3 here is CASSPLILDRDNTEAFF. DNA of the CDR3: TGTGCCAGCTCACCTTTAATCCTGGACAGGGATAACACTGAAGCTTTCTTT. The chain links TRBV18 to TRBJ1-1; 8 bases are a match to TRBD1. This CDR3 has 17 residues. The germline V gene has CDR1 KGHSH and CDR2 LQKENI. V was clipped by 3 bases and J by 2 bases; unmatched bases: 11.

This sequence joins TRBV5-1 and TRBJ1-6; 12 nucleotides align to TRBD1. Germline V gene lookup returns CDR1 SGHRS and CDR2 YFSETQ. The J segment lost 8 bases and the V segment lost 1 base, leaving 10 bases of the junction unmatched. The CDR3 is 18 residues long. CDR3 amino acids: CASSLTLPGQGADSPLHF. CDR3 sequence (DNA): TGCGCCAGCAGCTTGACACTACCGGGACAGGGGGCGGATTCACCCCTCCACTTT.

This rearrangement joins TRBV6-5 to TRBJ2-1; weak D call: TRBD2 (6 bases). This CDR3 spans 14 amino acids. Germline V lookup: CDR1 MNHEY, CDR2 SVGAGI. V was trimmed by 2 bases and J by 6 bases, leaving 11 bases between them. CDR3 region: CASSYGGLGNEQFF. The CDR3 DNA sequence: TGTGCCAGCAGTTACGGGGGACTTGGCAATGAGCAGTTCTTC.

Worth noting for this clone: The sample has other DNA sequences that encode this CDR3 too. The chain employs TRBV18 and TRBJ2-5; D is uncertain. The CDR3 contains 13 residues. Between the trimmed V and J ends, which lost 0 bases and 4 bases, there was a span of 6 bases. Germline values: CDR1 KGHSH, CDR2 LQKENI. The DNA for the CDR3 is TGTGCCAGCTCACCACCGGAGAGAGAGACCCAGTACTTC. The encoded protein is CASSPPERETQYF. Full variable domain (remainder filled in from reference TRBV18 and TRBJ2-5): NAGVMQNPRHLVRRRGQEARLRCSPMKGHSHVYWYRQLPEEGLKFMVYLQKENIIDESGMPKERFSAEFPKEGPSILRIQQVVRGDSAAYFCASSPPERETQYFGPGTRLLVL.

For this clone: The germline gene is not matched at one end of the junction; a read error may be the cause. V and J are TRBV19 and TRBJ2-1; 12 bases match TRBD2. CDR1 LNHDA and CDR2 SQIVND come from the germline V gene (reference sequence). The CDR3 is made up of 14 amino acids. CDR3 coding DNA: TGTGCCAGTAGGGAAACTAGCGGGGGGCGATCTGCGATCTTC. Its protein product is CASRETSGGRSAIF.

V usage is TRBV27 and J usage is TRBJ2-7, with D possibly TRBD1 on 6 matching bases. The germline CDR1 and CDR2 sequences are MNHEY and SMNVEV (reference sequence). This CDR3 spans 13 amino acids. V lost 6 bases and J 4 bases, leaving 13 bases between the germline ends. CDR3 sequence: CASRRQGSYEQYF. The CDR3 coding sequence is TGTGCCAGCAGGCGGCAGGGGTCTTACGAGCAGTACTTC.

The chain links TRBV28 to TRBJ1-4; TRBD1 might be the D (6 bases). CDR3 length: 15 residues. Germline CDR1 is MDHEN and CDR2 is SYDVKM. Deletions cut 4 bases from V and 5 bases from J, with 14 bases between. CDR3 region: CASSYRWTENEKLFF. CDR3 DNA: TGTGCCAGCAGTTACCGTTGGACAGAGAATGAAAAACTGTTTTTT.

The CDR3 protein is CASRPWAGELNTIYF. The CDR3 nucleotides read TGTGCCAGCAGACCCTGGGCAGGGGAACTAAACACCATATATTTT. The chain recombines TRBV6-1 with TRBJ1-3; TRBD1 might be the D (6 bases). CDR3 length equals 15 residues. V dropped 6 bases and J dropped 6 bases, with 18 bases sitting between them. Germline lookup yields CDR1 MNHNS and CDR2 SASEGT.

The chain carries TRBV4-2 and TRBJ1-1, with TRBD1 matching 7 bases. The CDR3 extends over 15 amino acids. V lost 1 base and J lost 1; bases outside the gene matches: 3. Germline assignment: CDR1 LGHNA and CDR2 YNFKEQ. This CDR3 is CASSQARTGNTEAFF. In DNA, the CDR3 is TGTGCCAGCAGCCAAGCCAGGACAGGGAACACTGAAGCTTTCTTT.

This sequence joins TRBV5-4 and TRBJ2-5; D might be TRBD1 (6 bases). The CDR3 length is 13 residues. With 7 bases removed from V and 4 bases from J, the gap between germline ends came to 14 bases. Germline values: CDR1 SGHNT, CDR2 YYREEE (reference sequence). The CDR3 nucleotides read TGTGCCAGCGCAGGACAGTTGTCAGAGACCCAGTACTTC. It translates to CASAGQLSETQYF.

The genes are TRBV19 and TRBJ1-1; 7 bases are a match to TRBD1. Germline trimming cut 10 bases from V and 5 bases from J; bases unmatched to any gene: 13. The CDR3 covers 14 residues. Germline loops: CDR1 LNHDA, CDR2 SQIVND (reference sequence). This CDR3 reads CAIPDRGLWTEAFF. CDR3 coding DNA: TGTGCCATACCAGATAGGGGGCTATGGACTGAAGCTTTCTTT.

The rearrangement links TRBV6-1 to TRBJ1-3; D is undetermined. CDR1 MNHNS and CDR2 SASEGT come from the germline V gene. The V end lost 3 bases, the J end lost 0 bases, and 21 bases lay between the germline ends. The CDR3 covers 19 residues. CDR3 region: CASSEPRTPQRSSGNTIYF. In DNA, the CDR3 is TGTGCCAGCAGTGAGCCCAGGACTCCTCAAAGAAGCTCTGGAAACACCATATATTTT.

J is TRBJ2-3 and V is TRBV30, with 11 nucleotides matching TRBD2. Germline assignment: CDR1 GTSNPN and CDR2 SVGIG (reference sequence). V lost 5 bases to trimming and J lost 10 bases; unmatched junction nucleotides: 8. The CDR3 has 13 residues. This CDR3 reads CAWGTSGERAQYF. The CDR3 DNA sequence: TGTGCCTGGGGGACTAGCGGAGAACGTGCGCAGTATTTT.

The chain combines TRBV2 with TRBJ1-6; 8 bases agree with TRBD1. Germline V gene data show CDR1 as SNHLY and CDR2 as FYNNEI. V was pared by 6 bases and J by 4 bases, with 5 bases of the junction left unmatched. The CDR3 covers 15 residues. CDR3 amino acids: CASRLGQGYNSPLHF. The CDR3 nucleotides read TGTGCCAGCAGGCTCGGACAGGGTTATAATTCACCCCTCCACTTT.

The rearrangement uses TRBV15 and TRBJ2-5; TRBD2 agrees at 7 bases. The CDR3 has 16 residues. Germline V gene lookup returns CDR1 LNHNV and CDR2 YYDKDF (reference sequence). J lost 1 base, V lost 1 base, and 6 bases had no gene match. The CDR3 region has the DNA TGTGCCACCAGCAGAGGGCCCGAGCGGGGCCAAGAGACCCAGTACTTC. Translation: CATSRGPERGQETQYF. Full variable domain (outside the CDR3, taken from reference TRBV15 and TRBJ2-5): DAMVIQNPRYQVTQFGKPVTLSCSQTLNHNVMYWYQQKSSQAPKLLFHYYDKDFNNEADTPDNFQSRRPNTSFCFLDIRSPGLGDTAMYLCATSRGPERGQETQYFGPGTRLLVL.

The rearrangement links TRBV6-6 to TRBJ1-6, with 7 positions matching TRBD1. Germline-derived CDR1 and CDR2 are MNHNY and SVGAGI (reference sequence). The J segment lost 9 bases and the V segment lost 2 bases, leaving 4 bases of the junction unmatched. CDR3 length: 14 residues. CDR3 nucleotides: TGTGCCAGCAGTTACAGGGGGCTGGGTTCACCCCTCCACTTT. Its protein product is CASSYRGLGSPLHF.

The rearrangement links TRBV5-1 to TRBJ2-1, with D possibly matching TRBD1 (5 bases). Germline V gene data show CDR1 as SGHRS and CDR2 as YFSETQ. Trimming shortened V by 1 base and J by 8 bases, and 10 bases separated the two germline ends. The CDR3 is 13 amino acids. CDR3 region: CASSLTVGDEQFF. The CDR3 DNA follows: TGCGCCAGCAGCTTGACGGTAGGGGATGAGCAGTTCTTC.

CDR3 protein: CASSQVGGQAFGNIQYF. The CDR3 DNA is TGCGCCAGCAGCCAAGTAGGAGGGCAGGCCTTTGGAAACATTCAGTACTTC. The gene calls are TRBV4-3 and TRBJ2-4, with a weak D call TRBD2 (6 bases). Germline V gene data show CDR1 as LGHNA and CDR2 as YSLEER. Trimming shortened V by 1 base and J by 6 bases, and 19 bases separated the two germline ends. The CDR3 covers 17 residues.

The chain couples TRBV7-9 to TRBJ1-1, with D possibly matching TRBD1 (6 bases). Deletions cut 1 base from V and 5 bases from J, with 17 bases between. The germline V gene encodes CDR1 SEHNR and CDR2 FQNEAQ (reference sequence). This CDR3 contains 16 residues. This CDR3 is CASSLGEAGVWTEAFF. CDR3 nucleotide sequence: TGTGCCAGCAGCTTAGGTGAGGCAGGGGTTTGGACTGAAGCTTTCTTT.

The chain combines TRBV4-3 with TRBJ2-6; D is unresolved. This CDR3 region has 16 residues. CDR1 and CDR2 (germline): LGHNA, YSLEER. V gave up 0 bases and J gave up 1 base, with 7 bases separating them. CDR3 residues: CASSQDYGSGANVLTF. The CDR3 DNA follows: TGCGCCAGCAGCCAAGATTACGGGTCTGGGGCCAACGTCCTGACTTTC.

The rearrangement links TRBV19 to TRBJ1-2; 10 nucleotides agree with TRBD1. With 7 bases clipped from V and 7 bases from J, the junction kept 12 bases outside the gene matches. Germline lookup yields CDR1 LNHDA and CDR2 SQIVND (reference sequence). The CDR3 contains 15 residues. This CDR3 reads CASKPGQGYFSGYTF. The CDR3 DNA sequence: TGTGCCAGTAAACCGGGACAGGGGTATTTTAGTGGCTACACCTTC.